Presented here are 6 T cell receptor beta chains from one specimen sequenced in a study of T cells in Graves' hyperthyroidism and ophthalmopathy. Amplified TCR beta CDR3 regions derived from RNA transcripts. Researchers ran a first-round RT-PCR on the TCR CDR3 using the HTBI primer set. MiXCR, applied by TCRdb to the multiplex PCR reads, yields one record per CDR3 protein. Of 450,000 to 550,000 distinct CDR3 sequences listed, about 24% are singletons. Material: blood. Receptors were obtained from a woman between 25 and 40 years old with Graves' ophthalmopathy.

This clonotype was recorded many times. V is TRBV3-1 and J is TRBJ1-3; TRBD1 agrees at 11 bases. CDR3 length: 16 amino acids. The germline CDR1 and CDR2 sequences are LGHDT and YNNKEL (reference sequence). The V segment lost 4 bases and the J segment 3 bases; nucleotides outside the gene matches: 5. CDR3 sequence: CASSRRTGGDGNTIYF. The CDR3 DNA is TGTGCCAGCAGCCGGAGGACAGGGGGCGATGGAAACACCATATATTTT. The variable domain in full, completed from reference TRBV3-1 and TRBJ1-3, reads DTAVSQTPKYLVTQMGNDKSIKCEQNLGHDTMYWYKQDSKKFLKIMFSYNNKELIINETVPNRFSPKSPDKAHLNLHINSLELGDSAVYFCASSRRTGGDGNTIYFGEGSWLTVV.

The CDR3 DNA follows: TGTGCCAGTAGTAAACACAGGGCCTACGAGCAGTACTTC. This sequence encodes CASSKHRAYEQYF. The chain is built from TRBV19 and TRBJ2-7, with D possibly being TRBD1 (6 bases). Trimming removed 4 bases at V and 2 bases at J, with 9 bases between. The CDR3 spans 13 residues. The germline V gene has CDR1 LNHDA and CDR2 SQIVND (reference sequence).

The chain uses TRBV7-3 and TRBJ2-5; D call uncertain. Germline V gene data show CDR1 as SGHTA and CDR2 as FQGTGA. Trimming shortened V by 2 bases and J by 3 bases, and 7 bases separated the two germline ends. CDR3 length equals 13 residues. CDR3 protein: CASSLSKKETQYF. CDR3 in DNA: TGTGCCAGCAGCTTATCCAAAAAAGAGACCCAGTACTTC.

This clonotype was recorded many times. The CDR3 is CASSYSEGEAYEQYF. CDR3 in DNA: TGTGCCAGCAGTTACTCGGAGGGGGAAGCCTACGAGCAGTACTTC. The rearrangement joins TRBV6-5 to TRBJ2-7; perhaps D is TRBD1 or TRBD2 (6 bases each). V lost 0 bases, J lost 2 bases, and 11 bases lay in between. Germline V gene lookup returns CDR1 MNHEY and CDR2 SVGAGI. CDR3 length: 15 amino acids.

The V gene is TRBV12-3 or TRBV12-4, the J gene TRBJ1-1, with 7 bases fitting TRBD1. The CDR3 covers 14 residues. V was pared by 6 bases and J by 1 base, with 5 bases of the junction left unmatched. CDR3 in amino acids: CASRRDSSNTEAFF. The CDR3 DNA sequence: TGTGCCAGCAGGAGGGACAGCTCGAACACTGAAGCTTTCTTT.

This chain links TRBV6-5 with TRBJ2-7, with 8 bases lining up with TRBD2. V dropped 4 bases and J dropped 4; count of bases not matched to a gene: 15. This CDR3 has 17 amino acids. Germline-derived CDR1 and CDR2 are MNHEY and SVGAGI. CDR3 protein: CASSLAVPGGAGYEQYF. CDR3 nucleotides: TGTGCCAGCAGTTTAGCCGTCCCCGGGGGGGCCGGATACGAGCAGTACTTC.